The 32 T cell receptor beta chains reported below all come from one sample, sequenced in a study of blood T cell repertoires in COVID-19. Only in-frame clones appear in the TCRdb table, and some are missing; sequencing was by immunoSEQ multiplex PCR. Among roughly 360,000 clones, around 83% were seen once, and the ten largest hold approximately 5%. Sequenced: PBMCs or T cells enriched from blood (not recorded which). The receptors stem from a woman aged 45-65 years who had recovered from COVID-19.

The CDR3 DNA reads TGTGCCAGCTCACCACTCGGGCAGGGTCCTAACAATGAGCAGTTCTTC. This encodes CASSPLGQGPNNEQFF. V is TRBV18 and J is TRBJ2-1, with D maybe TRBD1 (5 bases). The CDR3 runs to 16 residues. The ends were cut back, 1 base at V and 5 bases at J, with 15 bases in the middle. Germline V gene data show CDR1 as KGHSH and CDR2 as LQKENI.

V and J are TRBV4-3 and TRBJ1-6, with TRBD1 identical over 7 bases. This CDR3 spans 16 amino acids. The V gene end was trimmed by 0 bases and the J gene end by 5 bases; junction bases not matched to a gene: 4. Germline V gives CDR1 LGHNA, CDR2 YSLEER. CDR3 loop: CASSQDVGQHNSPLHF. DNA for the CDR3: TGCGCCAGCAGCCAAGATGTGGGACAGCATAATTCACCCCTCCACTTT.

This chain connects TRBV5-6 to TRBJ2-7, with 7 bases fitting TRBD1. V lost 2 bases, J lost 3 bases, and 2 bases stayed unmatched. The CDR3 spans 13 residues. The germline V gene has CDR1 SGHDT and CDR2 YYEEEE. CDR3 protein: CASSFGTVYEQYF. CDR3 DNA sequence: TGTGCCAGCAGCTTCGGGACAGTCTACGAGCAGTACTTC.

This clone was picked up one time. The CDR3 DNA reads TGTGCCAGCAGCCAAGTTTTTGGGGAAGCGGACACTGAAGCTTTCTTT. Translated, it gives CASSQVFGEADTEAFF. This sequence joins TRBV14 and TRBJ1-1; D ambiguous. The CDR3 has 16 amino acids. Germline V gene data show CDR1 as SGHDN and CDR2 as FVKESK. Trimming pared 1 base from V and 3 bases from J, leaving 15 bases between.

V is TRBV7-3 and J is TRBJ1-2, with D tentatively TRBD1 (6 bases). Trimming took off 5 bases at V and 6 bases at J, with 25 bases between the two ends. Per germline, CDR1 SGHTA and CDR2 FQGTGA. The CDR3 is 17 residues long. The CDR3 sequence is CASSPTTGGSGVDGYTF. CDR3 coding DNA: TGTGCCAGCAGCCCGACGACGGGAGGGTCAGGGGTGGATGGCTACACCTTC.

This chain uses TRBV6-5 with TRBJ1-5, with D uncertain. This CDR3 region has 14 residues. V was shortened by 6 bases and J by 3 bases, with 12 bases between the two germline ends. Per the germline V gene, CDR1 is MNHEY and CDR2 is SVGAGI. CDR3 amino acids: CASRVPGNNQPQHF. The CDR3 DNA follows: TGTGCCAGCAGGGTACCGGGAAACAATCAGCCCCAGCATTTT.

The CDR3 reads CASSDSIPGQGAHQPQHF. The CDR3 coding sequence is TGTGCCAGCAGTGACTCGATCCCCGGACAGGGGGCGCATCAGCCCCAGCATTTT. The genes are TRBV6-4 and TRBJ1-5; 11 bases line up with TRBD1. The trim removed 0 bases at V and 5 bases at J, leaving 9 bases unmatched. This CDR3 is built from 18 residues. The germline CDR1 and CDR2 sequences are MRHNA and SNTAGT.

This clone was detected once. The CDR3 nucleotides read TGTGCCAGCAGTTACGGCAGGTTCCCTTCTGGGGCCAACGTCCTGACTTTC. Its translation is CASSYGRFPSGANVLTF. The chain uses TRBV6-2 or TRBV6-3 and TRBJ2-6; D not resolved. With 2 bases removed from V and 1 base from J, the gap between germline ends came to 12 bases. The CDR3 is 17 amino acids. Germline loops: CDR1 MNHEY, CDR2 SVGEGT.

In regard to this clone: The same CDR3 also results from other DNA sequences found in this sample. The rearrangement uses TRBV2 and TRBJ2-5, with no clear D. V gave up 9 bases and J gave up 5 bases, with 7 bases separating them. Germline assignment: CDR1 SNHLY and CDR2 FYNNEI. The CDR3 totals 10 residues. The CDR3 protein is CASSRETQYF. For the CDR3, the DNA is TGTGCCAGTAGCCGCGAGACCCAGTACTTC.

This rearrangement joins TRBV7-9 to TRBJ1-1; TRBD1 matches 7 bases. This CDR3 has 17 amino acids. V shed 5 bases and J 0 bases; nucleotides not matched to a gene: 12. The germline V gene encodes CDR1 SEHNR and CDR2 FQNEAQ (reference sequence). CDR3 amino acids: CASSQQVGGRVNTEAFF. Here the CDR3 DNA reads TGTGCCAGCAGCCAACAAGTAGGGGGCCGAGTGAACACTGAAGCTTTCTTT.

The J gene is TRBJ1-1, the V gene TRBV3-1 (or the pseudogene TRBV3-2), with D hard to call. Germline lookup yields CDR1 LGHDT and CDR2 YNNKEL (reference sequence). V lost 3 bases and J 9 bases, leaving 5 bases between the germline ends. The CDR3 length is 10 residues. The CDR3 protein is CASSHGKAFF. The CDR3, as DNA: TGTGCCAGCAGCCACGGGAAAGCTTTCTTT.

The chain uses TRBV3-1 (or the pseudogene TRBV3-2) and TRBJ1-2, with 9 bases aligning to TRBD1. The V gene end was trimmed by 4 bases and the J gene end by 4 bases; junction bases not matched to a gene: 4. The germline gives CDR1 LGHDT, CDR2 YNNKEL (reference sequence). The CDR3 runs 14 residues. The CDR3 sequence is CASSPTTGGYGYTF. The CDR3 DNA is TGTGCCAGCAGCCCGACGACAGGGGGCTATGGCTACACCTTC.

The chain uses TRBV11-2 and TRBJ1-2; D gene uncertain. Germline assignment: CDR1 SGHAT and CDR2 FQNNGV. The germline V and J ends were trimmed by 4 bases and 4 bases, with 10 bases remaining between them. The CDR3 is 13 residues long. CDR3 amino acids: CASSSSGPYGYTF. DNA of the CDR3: TGTGCCAGCAGCTCAAGCGGACCCTATGGCTACACCTTC.

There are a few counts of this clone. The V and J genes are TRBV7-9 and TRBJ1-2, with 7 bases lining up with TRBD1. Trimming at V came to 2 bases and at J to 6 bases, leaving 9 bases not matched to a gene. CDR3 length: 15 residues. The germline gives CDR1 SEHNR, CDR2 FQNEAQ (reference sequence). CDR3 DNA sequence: TGTGCCAGCAGCTTAAGTCAGGGGGGAAAGGATGGCTACACCTTC. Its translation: CASSLSQGGKDGYTF.

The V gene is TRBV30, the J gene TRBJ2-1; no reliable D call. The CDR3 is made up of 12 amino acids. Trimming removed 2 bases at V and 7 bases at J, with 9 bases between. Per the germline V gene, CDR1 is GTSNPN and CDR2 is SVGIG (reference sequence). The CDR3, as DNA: TGTGCCTGGAGTCATACTCGGAATGAGCAGTTCTTC. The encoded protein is CAWSHTRNEQFF.

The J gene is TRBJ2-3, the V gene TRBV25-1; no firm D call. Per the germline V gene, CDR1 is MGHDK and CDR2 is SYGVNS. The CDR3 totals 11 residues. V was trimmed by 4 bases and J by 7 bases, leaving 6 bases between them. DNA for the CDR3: TGTGCCAGCAGTGTGCGGAATACGCAGTATTTT. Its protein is CASSVRNTQYF.

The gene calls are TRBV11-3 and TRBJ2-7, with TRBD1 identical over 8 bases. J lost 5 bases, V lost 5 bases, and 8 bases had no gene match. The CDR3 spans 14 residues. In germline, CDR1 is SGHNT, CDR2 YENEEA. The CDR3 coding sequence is TGTGCCAGCAGCGCCCGACAGGGGCTGGACGAGCAGTACTTC. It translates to CASSARQGLDEQYF.

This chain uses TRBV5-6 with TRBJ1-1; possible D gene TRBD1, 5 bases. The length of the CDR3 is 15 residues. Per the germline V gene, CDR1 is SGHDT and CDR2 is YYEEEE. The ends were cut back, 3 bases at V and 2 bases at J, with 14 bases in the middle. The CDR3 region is CASSSLRRGNTEAFF. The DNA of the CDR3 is TGTGCCAGCAGCTCTTTAAGGCGGGGCAACACTGAAGCTTTCTTT.

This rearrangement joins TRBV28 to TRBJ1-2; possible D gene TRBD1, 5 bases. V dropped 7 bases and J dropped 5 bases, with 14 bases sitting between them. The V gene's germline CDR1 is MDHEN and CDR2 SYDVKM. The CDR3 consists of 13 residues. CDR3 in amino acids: CASTWGGGYGYTF. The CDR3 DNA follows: TGTGCCAGCACCTGGGGGGGAGGTTATGGCTACACCTTC.

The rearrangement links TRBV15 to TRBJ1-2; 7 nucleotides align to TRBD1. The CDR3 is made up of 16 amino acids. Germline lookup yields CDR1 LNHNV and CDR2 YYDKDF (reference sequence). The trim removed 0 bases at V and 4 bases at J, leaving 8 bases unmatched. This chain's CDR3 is CATSRDRDSRTYGYTF. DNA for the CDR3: TGTGCCACCAGCAGAGATAGGGACAGCCGAACCTATGGCTACACCTTC.

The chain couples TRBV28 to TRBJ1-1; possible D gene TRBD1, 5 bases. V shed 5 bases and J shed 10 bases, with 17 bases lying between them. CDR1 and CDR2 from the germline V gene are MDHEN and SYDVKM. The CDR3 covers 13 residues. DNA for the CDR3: TGTGCCAGCAGTCTAAGGACAAGGTCATCAGCTTTCTTT. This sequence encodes CASSLRTRSSAFF. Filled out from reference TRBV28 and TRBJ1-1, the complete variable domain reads DVKVTQSSRYLVKRTGEKVFLECVQDMDHENMFWYRQDPGLGLRLIYFSYDVKMKEKGDIPEGYSVSREKKERFSLILESASTNQTSMYLCASSLRTRSSAFFGQGTRLTVV.

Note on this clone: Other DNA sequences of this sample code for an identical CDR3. The CDR3 DNA follows: TGTGCCAGCAGTTACTCGGCCGACTATGGCTACACCTTC. Translated, it gives CASSYSADYGYTF. The V call is TRBV6-5, the J call TRBJ1-2, with D uncertain. The CDR3 has 13 residues. The V gene's germline CDR1 is MNHEY and CDR2 SVGAGI. V lost 0 bases, J lost 3 bases, and 5 bases lay in between.

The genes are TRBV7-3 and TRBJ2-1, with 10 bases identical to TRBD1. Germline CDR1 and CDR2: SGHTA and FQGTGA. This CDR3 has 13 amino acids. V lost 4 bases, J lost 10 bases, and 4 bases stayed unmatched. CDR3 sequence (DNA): TGTGCCAGCAGCTCCGACAGGGGGCAGGAGCAGTTCTTC. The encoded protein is CASSSDRGQEQFF.

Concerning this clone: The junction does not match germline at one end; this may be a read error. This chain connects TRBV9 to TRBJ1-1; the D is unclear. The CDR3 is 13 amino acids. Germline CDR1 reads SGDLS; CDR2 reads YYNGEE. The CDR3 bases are TGTGCTAGCAGCGTAGCCCGGGACACTGAAGCTTTCTTT. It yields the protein CASSVARDTEAFF.

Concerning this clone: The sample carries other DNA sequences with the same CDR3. The CDR3, as DNA: TGTGCCAGCAGCCGTCGACTAGCAGGAACGAACACCGGGGAGCTGTTTTTT. Its protein product is CASSRRLAGTNTGELFF. The chain links TRBV7-9 to TRBJ2-2; 7 positions agree with TRBD2. Germline CDR1 SEHNR, CDR2 FQNEAQ (reference sequence). V dropped 5 bases and J dropped 0; count of bases not matched to a gene: 9. The CDR3 covers 17 residues.

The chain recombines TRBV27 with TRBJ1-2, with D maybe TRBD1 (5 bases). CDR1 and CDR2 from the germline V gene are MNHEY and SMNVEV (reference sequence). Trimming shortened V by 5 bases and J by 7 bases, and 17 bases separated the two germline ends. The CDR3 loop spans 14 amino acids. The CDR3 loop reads CASSRDSSSVGYTF. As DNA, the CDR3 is TGTGCCAGCAGTAGAGACAGTAGCTCAGTTGGCTACACCTTC.

CDR3 residues: CASLQGGSYGYTF. DNA of the CDR3: TGTGCCAGCCTCCAGGGCGGATCCTATGGCTACACCTTC. The chain carries TRBV2 and TRBJ1-2, with a possible D match to TRBD1 (5 bases). The germline CDR1 and CDR2 sequences are SNHLY and FYNNEI. The length of the CDR3 is 13 residues. Trimming cost V 8 bases and J 4 bases, with 14 bases left between them.

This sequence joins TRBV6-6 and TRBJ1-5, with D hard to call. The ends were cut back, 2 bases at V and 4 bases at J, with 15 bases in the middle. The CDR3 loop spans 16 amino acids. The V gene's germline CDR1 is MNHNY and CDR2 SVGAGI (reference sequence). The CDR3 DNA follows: TGTGCCAGCAGTTACCCCGGGGTAGTTGGGAATCAGCCCCAGCATTTT. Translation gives CASSYPGVVGNQPQHF.

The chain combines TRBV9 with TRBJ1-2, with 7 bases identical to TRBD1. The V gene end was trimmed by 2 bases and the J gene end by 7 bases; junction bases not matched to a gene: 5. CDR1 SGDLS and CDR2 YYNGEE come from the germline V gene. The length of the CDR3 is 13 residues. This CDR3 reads CASSVEGAGGYTF. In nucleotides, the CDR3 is TGTGCCAGCAGCGTGGAGGGGGCTGGTGGCTACACCTTC.

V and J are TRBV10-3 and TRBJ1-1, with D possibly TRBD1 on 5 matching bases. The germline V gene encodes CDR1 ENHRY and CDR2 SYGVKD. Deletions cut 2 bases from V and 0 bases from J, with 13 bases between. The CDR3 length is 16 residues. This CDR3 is CAISEVQGTVNTEAFF. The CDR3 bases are TGTGCCATCAGTGAGGTCCAGGGTACCGTGAACACTGAAGCTTTCTTT.

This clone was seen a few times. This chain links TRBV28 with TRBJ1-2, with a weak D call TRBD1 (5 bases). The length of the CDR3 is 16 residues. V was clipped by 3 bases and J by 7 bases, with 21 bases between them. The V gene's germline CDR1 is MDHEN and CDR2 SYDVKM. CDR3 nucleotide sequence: TGTGCCAGCAGTTTTTTCACCACCAGGGATTTTTCTGGCTACACCTTC. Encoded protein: CASSFFTTRDFSGYTF.

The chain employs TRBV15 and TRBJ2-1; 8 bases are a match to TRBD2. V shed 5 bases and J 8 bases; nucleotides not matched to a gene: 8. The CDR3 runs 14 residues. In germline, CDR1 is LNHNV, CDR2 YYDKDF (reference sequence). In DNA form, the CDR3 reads TGTGCCACCAGCTCCAGCGGGAGTTACGATGAGCAGTTCTTC. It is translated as CATSSSGSYDEQFF.